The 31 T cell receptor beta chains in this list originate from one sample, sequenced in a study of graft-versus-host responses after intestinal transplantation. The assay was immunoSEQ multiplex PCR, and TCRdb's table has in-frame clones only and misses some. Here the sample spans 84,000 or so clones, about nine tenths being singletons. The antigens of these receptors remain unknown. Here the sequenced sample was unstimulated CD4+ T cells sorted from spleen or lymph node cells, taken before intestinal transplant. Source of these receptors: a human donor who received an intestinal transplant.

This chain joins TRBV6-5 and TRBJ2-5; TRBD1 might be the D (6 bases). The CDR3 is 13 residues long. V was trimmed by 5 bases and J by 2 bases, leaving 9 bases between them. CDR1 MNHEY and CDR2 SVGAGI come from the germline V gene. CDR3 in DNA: TGTGCCAGCAGTCCACAGGGACAAGAGACCCAGTACTTC. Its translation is CASSPQGQETQYF.

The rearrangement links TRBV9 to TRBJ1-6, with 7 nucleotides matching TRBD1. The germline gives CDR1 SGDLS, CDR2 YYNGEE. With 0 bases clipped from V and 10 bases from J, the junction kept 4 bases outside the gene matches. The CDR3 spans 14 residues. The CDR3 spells CASSVGRDSSPLHF. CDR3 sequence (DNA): TGTGCCAGCAGCGTAGGAAGGGACAGCTCACCCCTCCACTTT. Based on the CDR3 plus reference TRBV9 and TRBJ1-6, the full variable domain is DSGVTQTPKHLITATGQRVTLRCSPRSGDLSVYWYQQSLDQGLQFLIQYYNGEERAKGNILERFSAQQFPDLHSELNLSSLELGDSALYFCASSVGRDSSPLHFGNGTRLTVT.

The CDR3 DNA is TGTGCCAGCAGCCTCCCGGGTCTAGCGGGGCGAGAGACCCAGTACTTC. Translation gives CASSLPGLAGRETQYF. The rearrangement uses TRBV5-4 and TRBJ2-5; the match to TRBD2 covers 9 bases. V lost 4 bases and J lost 4; bases outside the gene matches: 11. The length of the CDR3 is 16 residues. Germline lookup yields CDR1 SGHNT and CDR2 YYREEE (reference sequence).

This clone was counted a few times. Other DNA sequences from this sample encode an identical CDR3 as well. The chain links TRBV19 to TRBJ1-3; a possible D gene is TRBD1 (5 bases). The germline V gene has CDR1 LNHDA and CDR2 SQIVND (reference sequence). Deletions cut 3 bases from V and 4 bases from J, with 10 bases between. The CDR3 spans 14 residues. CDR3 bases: TGTGCCAGTAGTATTGGGGGAGGAGGAAACACCATATATTTT. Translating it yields CASSIGGGGNTIYF.

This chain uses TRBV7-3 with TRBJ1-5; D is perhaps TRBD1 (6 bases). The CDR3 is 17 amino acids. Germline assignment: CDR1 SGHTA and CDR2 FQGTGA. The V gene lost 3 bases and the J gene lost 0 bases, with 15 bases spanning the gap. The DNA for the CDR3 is TGTGCCAGCAGCTTTGGACAGTTTATTTTTAGCAATCAGCCCCAGCATTTT. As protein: CASSFGQFIFSNQPQHF.

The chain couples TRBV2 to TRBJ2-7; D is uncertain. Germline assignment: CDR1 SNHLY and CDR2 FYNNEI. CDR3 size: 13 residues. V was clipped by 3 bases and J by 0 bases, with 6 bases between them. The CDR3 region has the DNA TGTGCCAGCAGTGACGTCATCTCCTACGAGCAGTACTTC. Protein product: CASSDVISYEQYF.

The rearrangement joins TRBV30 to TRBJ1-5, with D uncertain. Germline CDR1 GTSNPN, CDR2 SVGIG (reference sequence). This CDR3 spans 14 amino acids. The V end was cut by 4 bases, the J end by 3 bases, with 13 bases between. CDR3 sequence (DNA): TGTGCCTGGACCGCGGGCGGGGACAATCAGCCCCAGCATTTT. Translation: CAWTAGGDNQPQHF.

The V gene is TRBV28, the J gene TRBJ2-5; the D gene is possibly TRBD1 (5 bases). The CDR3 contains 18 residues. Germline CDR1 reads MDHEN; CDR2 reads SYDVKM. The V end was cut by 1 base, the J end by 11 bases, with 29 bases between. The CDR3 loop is CASSLSLLNTGLPEFQYF. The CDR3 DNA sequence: TGTGCCAGCAGTTTATCTCTTCTTAACACAGGCCTCCCCGAATTTCAGTACTTC.

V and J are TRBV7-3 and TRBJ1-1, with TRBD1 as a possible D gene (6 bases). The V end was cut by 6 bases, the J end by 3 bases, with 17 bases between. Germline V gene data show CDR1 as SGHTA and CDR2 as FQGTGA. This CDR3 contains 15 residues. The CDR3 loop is CASSSGTQAYTEAFF. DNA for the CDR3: TGTGCCAGCAGTTCCGGGACACAGGCGTACACTGAAGCTTTCTTT.

The CDR3 DNA sequence: TGTGCCAGCAGAGGTAGCGGGAGTTACGAGCAGTACTTC. Amino acid sequence: CASRGSGSYEQYF. This chain connects TRBV13 to TRBJ2-7, with 9 bases fitting TRBD2. Unmatched junction bases numbered 4, after V lost 6 bases and J lost 4 bases. Germline CDR1 is PRHDT and CDR2 is FYEKMQ (reference sequence). The CDR3 sequence is 13 residues long. The full variable domain, its missing parts supplied by reference TRBV13 and TRBJ2-7, is AAGVIQSPRHLIKEKRETATLKCYPIPRHDTVYWYQQGPGQDPQFLISFYEKMQSDKGSIPDRFSAQQFSDYHSELNMSSLELGDSALYFCASRGSGSYEQYFGPGTRLTVT.

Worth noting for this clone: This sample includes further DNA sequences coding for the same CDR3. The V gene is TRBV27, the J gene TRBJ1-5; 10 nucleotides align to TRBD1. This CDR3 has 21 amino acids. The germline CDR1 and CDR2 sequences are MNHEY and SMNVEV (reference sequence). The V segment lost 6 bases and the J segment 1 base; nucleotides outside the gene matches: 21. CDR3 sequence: CASRSKGLTDRGRISNQPQHF. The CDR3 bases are TGTGCCAGCAGAAGTAAGGGGCTTACTGACAGGGGGCGGATAAGCAATCAGCCCCAGCATTTT.

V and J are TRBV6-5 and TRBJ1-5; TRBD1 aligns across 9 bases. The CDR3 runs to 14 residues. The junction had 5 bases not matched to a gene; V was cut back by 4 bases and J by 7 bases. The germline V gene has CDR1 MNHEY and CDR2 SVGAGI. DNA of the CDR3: TGTGCCAGCAGTTCCTACAGGGGGCTCCAGCCCCAGCATTTT. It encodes CASSSYRGLQPQHF.

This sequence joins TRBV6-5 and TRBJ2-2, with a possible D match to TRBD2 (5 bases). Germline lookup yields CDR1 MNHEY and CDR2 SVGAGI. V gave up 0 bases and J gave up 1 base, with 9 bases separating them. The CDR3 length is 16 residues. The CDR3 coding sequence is TGTGCCAGCAGTTACTCGAGGGCCCTGAACACCGGGGAGCTGTTTTTT. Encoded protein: CASSYSRALNTGELFF.

The CDR3 loop reads CSVKGANEAFF. CDR3 sequence (DNA): TGCAGCGTAAAGGGGGCGAATGAAGCTTTCTTT. The rearrangement links TRBV29-1 to TRBJ1-1, with 7 bases identical to TRBD1. The CDR3 sequence is 11 residues long. Germline V gives CDR1 SQVTM, CDR2 ANQGSEA. V lost 6 bases, J lost 7 bases, and 5 bases stayed unmatched. Filled out from reference TRBV29-1 and TRBJ1-1, the complete variable domain reads SAVISQKPSRDICQRGTSLTIQCQVDSQVTMMFWYRQQPGQSLTLIATANQGSEATYESGFVIDKFPISRPNLTFSTLTVSNMSPEDSSIYLCSVKGANEAFFGQGTRLTVV.

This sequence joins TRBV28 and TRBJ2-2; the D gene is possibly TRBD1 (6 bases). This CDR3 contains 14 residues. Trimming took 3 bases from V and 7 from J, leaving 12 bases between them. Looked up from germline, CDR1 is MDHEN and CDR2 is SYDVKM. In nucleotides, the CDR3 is TGTGCCAGCAGTTTGAGGACAGCCCTCGGGGAGCTGTTTTTT. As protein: CASSLRTALGELFF. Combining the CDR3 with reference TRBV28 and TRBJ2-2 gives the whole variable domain DVKVTQSSRYLVKRTGEKVFLECVQDMDHENMFWYRQDPGLGLRLIYFSYDVKMKEKGDIPEGYSVSREKKERFSLILESASTNQTSMYLCASSLRTALGELFFGEGSRLTVL.

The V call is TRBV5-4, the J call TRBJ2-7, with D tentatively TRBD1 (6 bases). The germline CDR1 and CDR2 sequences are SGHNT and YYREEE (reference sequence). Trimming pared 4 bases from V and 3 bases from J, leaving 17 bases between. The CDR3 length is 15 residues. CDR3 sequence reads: CASSRGPGVNYEQYF. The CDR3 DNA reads TGTGCCAGCAGCCGGGGCCCAGGGGTTAACTACGAGCAGTACTTC.

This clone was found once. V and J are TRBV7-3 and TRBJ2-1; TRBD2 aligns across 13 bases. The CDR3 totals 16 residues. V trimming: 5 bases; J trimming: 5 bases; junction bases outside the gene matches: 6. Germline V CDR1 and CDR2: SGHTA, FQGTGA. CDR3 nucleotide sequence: TGTGCCAGCAGCCCCACCGGGACTAGCGGGAACAATGAGCAGTTCTTC. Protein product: CASSPTGTSGNNEQFF. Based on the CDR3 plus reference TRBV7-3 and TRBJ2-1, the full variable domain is GAGVSQTPSNKVTEKGKYVELRCDPISGHTALYWYRQSLGQGPEFLIYFQGTGAADDSGLPNDRFFAVRPEGSVSTLKIQRTERGDSAVYLCASSPTGTSGNNEQFFGPGTRLTVL.

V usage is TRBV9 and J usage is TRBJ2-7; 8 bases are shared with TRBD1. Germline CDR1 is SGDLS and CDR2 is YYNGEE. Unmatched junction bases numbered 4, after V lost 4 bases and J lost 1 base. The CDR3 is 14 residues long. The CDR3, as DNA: TGTGCCAGCAGCTCCGACAGGGGATCCTACGAGCAGTACTTC. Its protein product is CASSSDRGSYEQYF.

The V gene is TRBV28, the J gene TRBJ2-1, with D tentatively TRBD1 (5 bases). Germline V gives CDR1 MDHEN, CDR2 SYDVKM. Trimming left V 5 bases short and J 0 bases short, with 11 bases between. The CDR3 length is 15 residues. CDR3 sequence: CASSRLRGSYNEQFF. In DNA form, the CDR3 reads TGTGCCAGCAGTCGGCTTAGGGGCTCCTACAATGAGCAGTTCTTC. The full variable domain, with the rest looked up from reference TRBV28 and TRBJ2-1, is DVKVTQSSRYLVKRTGEKVFLECVQDMDHENMFWYRQDPGLGLRLIYFSYDVKMKEKGDIPEGYSVSREKKERFSLILESASTNQTSMYLCASSRLRGSYNEQFFGPGTRLTVL.

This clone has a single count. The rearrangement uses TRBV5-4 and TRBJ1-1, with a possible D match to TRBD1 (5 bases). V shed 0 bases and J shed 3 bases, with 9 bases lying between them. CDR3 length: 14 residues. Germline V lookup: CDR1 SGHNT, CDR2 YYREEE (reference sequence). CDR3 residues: CASSLEGRDTEAFF. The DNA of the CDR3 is TGTGCCAGCAGCTTGGAGGGACGGGACACTGAAGCTTTCTTT.

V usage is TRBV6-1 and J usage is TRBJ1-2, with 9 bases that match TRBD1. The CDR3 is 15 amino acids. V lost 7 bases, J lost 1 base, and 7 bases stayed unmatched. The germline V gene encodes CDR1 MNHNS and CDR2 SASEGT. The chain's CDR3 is CASTFGQGINYGYTF. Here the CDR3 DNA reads TGTGCCAGCACCTTCGGACAGGGGATTAACTATGGCTACACCTTC.

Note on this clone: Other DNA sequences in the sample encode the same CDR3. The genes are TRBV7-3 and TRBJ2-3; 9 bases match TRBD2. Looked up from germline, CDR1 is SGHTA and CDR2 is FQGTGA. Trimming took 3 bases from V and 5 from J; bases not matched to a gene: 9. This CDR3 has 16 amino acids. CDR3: CASSFMHIAGEDTQYF. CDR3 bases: TGTGCCAGCAGCTTTATGCATATAGCGGGAGAAGATACGCAGTATTTT.

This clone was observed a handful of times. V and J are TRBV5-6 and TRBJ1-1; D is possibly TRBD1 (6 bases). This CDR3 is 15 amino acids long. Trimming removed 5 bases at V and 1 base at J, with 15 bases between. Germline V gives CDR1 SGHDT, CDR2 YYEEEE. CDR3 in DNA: TGTGCCAGCAGGTCATGGGGGGCAGGGAACACTGAAGCTTTCTTT. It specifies CASRSWGAGNTEAFF.

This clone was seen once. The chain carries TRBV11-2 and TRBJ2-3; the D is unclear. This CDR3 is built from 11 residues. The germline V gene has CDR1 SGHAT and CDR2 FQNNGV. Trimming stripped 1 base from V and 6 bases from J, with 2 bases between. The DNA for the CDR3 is TGTGCCAGCAGCTTAGCGGATACGCAGTATTTT. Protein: CASSLADTQYF.

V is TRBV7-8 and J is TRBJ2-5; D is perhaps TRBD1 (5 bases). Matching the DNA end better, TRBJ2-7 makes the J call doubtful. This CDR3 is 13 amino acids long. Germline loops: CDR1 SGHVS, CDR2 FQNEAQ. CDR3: CAKDSMESYEQYF. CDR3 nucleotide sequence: TGTGCAAAAGACAGCATGGAATCCTACGAGCAGTACTTC.

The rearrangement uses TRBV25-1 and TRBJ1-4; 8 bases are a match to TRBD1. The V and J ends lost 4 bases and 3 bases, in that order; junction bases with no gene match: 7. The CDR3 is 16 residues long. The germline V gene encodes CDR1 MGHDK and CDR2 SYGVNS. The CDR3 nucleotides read TGTGCCAGCAGTGGAAATACAGGGGGGGCTAATGAAAAACTGTTTTTT. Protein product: CASSGNTGGANEKLFF.

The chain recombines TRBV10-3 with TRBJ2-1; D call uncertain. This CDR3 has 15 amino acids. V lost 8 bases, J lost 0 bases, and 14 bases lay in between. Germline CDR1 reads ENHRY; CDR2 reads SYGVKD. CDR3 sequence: CAIESDRSSYNEQFF. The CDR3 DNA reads TGTGCCATCGAAAGCGACCGGAGCTCCTACAATGAGCAGTTCTTC.

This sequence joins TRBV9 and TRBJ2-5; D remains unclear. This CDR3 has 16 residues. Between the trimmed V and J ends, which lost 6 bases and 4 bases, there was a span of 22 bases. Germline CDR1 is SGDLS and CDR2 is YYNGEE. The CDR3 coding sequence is TGTGCCAGCATCCCCCTATGGGCTTCTGCTCGAGAGACCCAGTACTTC. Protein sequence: CASIPLWASARETQYF.

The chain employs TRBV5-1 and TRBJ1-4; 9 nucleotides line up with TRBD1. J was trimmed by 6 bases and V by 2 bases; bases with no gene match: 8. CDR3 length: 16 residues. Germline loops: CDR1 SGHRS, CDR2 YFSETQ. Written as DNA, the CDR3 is TGCGCCAGCAGCTTCTCCGGGACAGGGACCGATGAAAAACTGTTTTTT. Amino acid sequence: CASSFSGTGTDEKLFF.

The chain's CDR3 is CASSPSLPGSGNTGELFF. In DNA form, the CDR3 reads TGTGCCAGCAGCCCCTCGTTGCCCGGGTCAGGGAACACCGGGGAGCTGTTTTTT. This rearrangement joins TRBV7-8 to TRBJ2-2, with unresolved D. V lost 5 bases to trimming and J lost 1 base, with 20 bases between them. Germline CDR1 is SGHVS and CDR2 is FQNEAQ. This CDR3 region has 18 residues.

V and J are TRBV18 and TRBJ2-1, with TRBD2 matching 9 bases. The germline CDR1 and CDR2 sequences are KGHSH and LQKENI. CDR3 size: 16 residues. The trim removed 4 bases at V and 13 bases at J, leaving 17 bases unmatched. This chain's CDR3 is CASSQPGLAQRENQFF. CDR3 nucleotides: TGTGCCAGCTCACAACCGGGACTAGCTCAGAGGGAAAACCAGTTCTTC.